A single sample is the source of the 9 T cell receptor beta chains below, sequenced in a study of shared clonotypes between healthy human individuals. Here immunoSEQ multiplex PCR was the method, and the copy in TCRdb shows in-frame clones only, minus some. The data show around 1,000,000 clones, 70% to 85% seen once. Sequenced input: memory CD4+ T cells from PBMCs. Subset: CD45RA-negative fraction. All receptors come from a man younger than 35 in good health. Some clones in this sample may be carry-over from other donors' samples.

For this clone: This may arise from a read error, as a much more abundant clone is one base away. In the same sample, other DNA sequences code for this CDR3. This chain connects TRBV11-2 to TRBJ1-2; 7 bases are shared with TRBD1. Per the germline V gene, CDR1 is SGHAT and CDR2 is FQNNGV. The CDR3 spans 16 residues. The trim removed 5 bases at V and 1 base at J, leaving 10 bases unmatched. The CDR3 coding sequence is TGTGCCAGCAGCCCTAACCCGGGACAGAATAACTATGGCTACACCTTC. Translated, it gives CASSPNPGQNNYGYTF.

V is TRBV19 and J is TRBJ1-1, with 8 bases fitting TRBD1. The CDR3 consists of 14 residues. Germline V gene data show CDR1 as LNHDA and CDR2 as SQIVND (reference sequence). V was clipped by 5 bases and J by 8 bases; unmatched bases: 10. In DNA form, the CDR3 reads TGTGCCAGTAGTCCCCAGGACAGGGTCCCCGAAGCTTTCTTT. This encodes CASSPQDRVPEAFF.

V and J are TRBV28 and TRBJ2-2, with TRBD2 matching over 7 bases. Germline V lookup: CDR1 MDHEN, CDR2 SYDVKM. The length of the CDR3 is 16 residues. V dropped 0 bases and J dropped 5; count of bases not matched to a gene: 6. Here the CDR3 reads CASSLWGTTGTGELFF. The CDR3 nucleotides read TGTGCCAGCAGTTTATGGGGGACTACCGGTACCGGGGAGCTGTTTTTT.

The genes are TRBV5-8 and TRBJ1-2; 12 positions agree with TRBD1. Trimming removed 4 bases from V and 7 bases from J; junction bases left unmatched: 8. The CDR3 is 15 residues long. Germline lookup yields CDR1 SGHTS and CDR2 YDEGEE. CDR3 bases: TGTGCCAGCAGCATCGGGACAGGGGGCGCGGGTGGCTACACCTTC. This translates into CASSIGTGGAGGYTF.

The CDR3 DNA is TGCGCCAGCAGCCCCTACGGAACATCTGGGGCCAACGTCCTGACTTTC. Encoded protein: CASSPYGTSGANVLTF. The J gene is TRBJ2-6, the V gene TRBV5-1; D not certain. CDR3 length: 16 amino acids. From germline, CDR1 is SGHRS and CDR2 YFSETQ. The ends were cut back, 4 bases at V and 1 base at J, with 12 bases in the middle. Looking up the rest from reference TRBV5-1 and TRBJ2-6 gives the full variable domain: KAGVTQTPRYLIKTRGQQVTLSCSPISGHRSVSWYQQTPGQGLQFLFEYFSETQRNKGNFPGRFSGRQFSNSRSEMNVSTLELGDSALYLCASSPYGTSGANVLTFGAGSRLTVL.

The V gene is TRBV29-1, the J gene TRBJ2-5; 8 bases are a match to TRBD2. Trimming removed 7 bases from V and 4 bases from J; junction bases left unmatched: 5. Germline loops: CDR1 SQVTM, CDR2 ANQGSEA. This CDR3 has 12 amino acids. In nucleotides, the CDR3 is TGCAGCGCCCGGGGGGGTCGAGAGACCCAGTACTTC. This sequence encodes CSARGGRETQYF.

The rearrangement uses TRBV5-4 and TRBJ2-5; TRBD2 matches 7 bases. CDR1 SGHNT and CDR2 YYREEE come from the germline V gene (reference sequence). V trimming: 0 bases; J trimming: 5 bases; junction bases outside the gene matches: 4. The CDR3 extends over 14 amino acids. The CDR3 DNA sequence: TGTGCCAGCAGCTTGGGCCTAGCGGTGGAGACCCAGTACTTC. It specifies CASSLGLAVETQYF. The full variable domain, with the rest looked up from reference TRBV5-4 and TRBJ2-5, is ETGVTQSPTHLIKTRGQQVTLRCSSQSGHNTVSWYQQALGQGPQFIFQYYREEENGRGNFPPRFSGLQFPNYSSELNVNALELDDSALYLCASSLGLAVETQYFGPGTRLLVL.

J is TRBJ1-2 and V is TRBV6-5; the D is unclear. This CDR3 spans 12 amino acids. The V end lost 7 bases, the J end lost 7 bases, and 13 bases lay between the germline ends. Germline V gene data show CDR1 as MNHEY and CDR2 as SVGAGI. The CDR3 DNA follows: TGTGCCAGCACCCCAGGAGCGGGTGGCTACACCTTC. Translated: CASTPGAGGYTF.

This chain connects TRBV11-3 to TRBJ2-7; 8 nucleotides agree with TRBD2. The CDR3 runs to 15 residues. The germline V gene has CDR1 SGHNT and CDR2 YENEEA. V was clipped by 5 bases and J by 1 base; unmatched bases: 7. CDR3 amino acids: CASSPGAGGSYEQYF. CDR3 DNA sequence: TGTGCCAGCAGCCCTGGGGCGGGGGGATCCTACGAGCAGTACTTC. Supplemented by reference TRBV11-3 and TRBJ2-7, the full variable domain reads EAGVVQSPRYKIIEKKQPVAFWCNPISGHNTLYWYLQNLGQGPELLIRYENEEAVDDSQLPKDRFSAERLKGVDSTLKIQPAELGDSAVYLCASSPGAGGSYEQYFGPGTRLTVT.